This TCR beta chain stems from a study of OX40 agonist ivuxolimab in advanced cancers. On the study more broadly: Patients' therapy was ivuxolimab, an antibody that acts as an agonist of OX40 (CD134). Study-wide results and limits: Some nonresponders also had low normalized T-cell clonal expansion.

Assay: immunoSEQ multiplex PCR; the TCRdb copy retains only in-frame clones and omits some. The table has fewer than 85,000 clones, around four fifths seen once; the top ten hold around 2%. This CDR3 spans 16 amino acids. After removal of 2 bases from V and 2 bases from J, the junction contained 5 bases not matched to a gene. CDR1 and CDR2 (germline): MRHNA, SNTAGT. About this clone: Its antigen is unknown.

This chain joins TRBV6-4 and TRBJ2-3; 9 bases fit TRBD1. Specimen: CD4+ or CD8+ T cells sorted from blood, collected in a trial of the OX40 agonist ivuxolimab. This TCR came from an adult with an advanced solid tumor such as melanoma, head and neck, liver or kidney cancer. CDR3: CASSDEGQGPTDTQYF. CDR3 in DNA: TGTGCCAGCAGTGACGAGGGACAGGGCCCCACAGATACGCAGTATTTT.